Listed below are T cell receptor beta chains from one sample, sequenced in a study of shared clonotypes between healthy human individuals. Produced via immunoSEQ multiplex PCR; TCRdb's table is partial and in-frame only. The sample includes around 550,000 clones, around 96% seen only once; the top ten take about 0.054%. The sequenced material came from naive CD4+ T cells sorted from blood. The receptors were sampled from a woman aged 25 to 39 in good health. CDR3s include the opening cysteine and the closing phenylalanine or tryptophan. The order of the fields is J gene, D gene, clone size, V gene, CDR3 protein, CDR3 DNA. A D gene is named only where the DNA matches it firmly. Size tells how often a clone was seen (once, few, many) or the class of an expanded clone, and some rows leave it out.

>TRBJ1-1|TRBD1|-|TRBV5-1
CASSPRRRGLLGAFF
TGCGCCAGCAGCCCCCGCCGTAGGGGGCTCTTAGGAGCTTTCTTT
>TRBJ2-5|TRBD2|-|TRBV2
CASSDWAGEMTQYF
TGTGCCAGCAGTGATTGGGCGGGAGAGATGACCCAGTACTTC
>TRBJ1-4|-|once|TRBV28
CASSSRTGQREKLFF
TGTGCCAGCAGTTCTAGAACAGGGCAACGAGAAAAACTGTTTTTT
>TRBJ1-4|-|-|TRBV7-9
CASSPQGEKLFF
TGTGCCAGCAGCCCCCAGGGAGAAAAACTGTTTTTT
>TRBJ2-7|-|-|TRBV27
CASRKLQGTYEQYF
TGTGCCAGCAGGAAATTACAGGGCACCTACGAGCAGTACTTC
>TRBJ2-3|-|-|TRBV28
CASSLLGPRRTDTQYF
TGTGCCAGCAGTTTATTGGGACCTCGACGCACAGATACGCAGTATTTT
>TRBJ1-2|TRBD1|-|TRBV18
CASSPSDRAEGYTF
TGTGCCAGCTCACCAAGCGACAGGGCGGAGGGCTACACCTTC
>TRBJ2-7|TRBD1|-|TRBV6-5
CASSITGTALNEQYF
TGTGCCAGCAGCATCACCGGGACAGCTTTAAACGAGCAGTACTTC
>TRBJ2-7|-|-|TRBV28
CASSSRTHALEQYF
TGTGCCAGCAGTTCCCGGACCCATGCGCTCGAGCAGTACTTC
>TRBJ2-7|-|-|TRBV21-1
CAPSEGNGEQYF
TGTGCCCCTAGCGAAGGGAACGGGGAGCAGTACTTC
>TRBJ1-5|-|-|TRBV28
CASSPMWGSQPQHF
TGTGCCAGCAGCCCTATGTGGGGATCGCAGCCCCAGCATTTT
>TRBJ1-5|-|-|TRBV27
CASRGGNQPQHF
TGTGCCAGCAGGGGGGGCAATCAGCCCCAGCATTTT
>TRBJ1-1|-|-|TRBV5-1
CASSTGSANTEAFF
TGCGCCAGCAGCACTGGGTCCGCGAACACTGAAGCTTTCTTT
>TRBJ1-3|-|-|TRBV28
CASRAGRETGNTIYF
TGTGCCAGCCGGGCAGGGAGAGAAACTGGAAACACCATATATTTT
>TRBJ2-7|TRBD1|-|TRBV10-3
CAISDPGQGRWVVRASGSYEQYF
TGTGCCATCAGTGACCCGGGACAGGGGCGTTGGGTAGTAAGGGCTAGCGGGTCCTACGAGCAGTACTTC
>TRBJ2-3|-|-|TRBV19
CASSMGLGLTDTQYF
TGTGCCAGTAGTATGGGGCTAGGTTTGACAGATACGCAGTATTTT
>TRBJ1-5|TRBD1|once|TRBV10-2
CASSESDRGNQPQHF
TGCGCCAGCAGTGAGTCCGACAGGGGGAATCAGCCCCAGCATTTT
>TRBJ2-7|TRBD1|once|TRBV15
CATSRDRTGYEQYF
TGTGCCACCAGCAGAGATCGGACAGGATACGAGCAGTACTTC
>TRBJ2-7|-|-|TRBV5-1
CASSLVREMGYEQYF
TGCGCCAGCAGCTTGGTCAGGGAGATGGGGTACGAGCAGTACTTC
>TRBJ2-2|-|-|TRBV2
CASKVETIHTGELFF
TGTGCCAGCAAGGTCGAGACTATCCACACCGGGGAGCTGTTTTTT
>TRBJ2-1|-|once|TRBV28
CASSFEIGTYNEQFF
TGTGCCAGCAGTTTTGAGATTGGGACCTACAATGAGCAGTTCTTC
>TRBJ2-7|TRBD1|-|TRBV2
CARSPGQGWSEQYF
TGTGCCAGGTCCCCGGGACAGGGATGGTCCGAGCAGTACTTC
>TRBJ1-6|TRBD1|-|TRBV5-1
CASSLEDRGYSPLHF
TGCGCCAGCAGCTTGGAGGACAGGGGTTATTCACCCCTCCACTTT
>TRBJ2-7|-|-|TRBV5-1
CASSLSTSTYEQYF
TGCGCCAGCAGCTTGTCCACTAGTACCTACGAGCAGTACTTC
>TRBJ1-2|-|-|TRBV27
CASSQIGEANYGYTF
TGTGCCAGCAGCCAAATTGGGGAGGCTAACTATGGCTACACCTTC
>TRBJ2-7|-|-|TRBV10-3
CAISAGAMGEQYF
TGTGCCATCAGTGCAGGAGCCATGGGAGAGCAGTACTTC
>TRBJ2-1|-|-|TRBV2
CASSAGLYNEQFF
TGTGCCAGCAGTGCCGGACTCTACAATGAGCAGTTCTTC
>TRBJ1-5|TRBD1|-|TRBV4-2
CASSQERDRGNQPQHF
TGTGCCAGCAGCCAAGAAAGGGACAGGGGTAATCAGCCCCAGCATTTT
>TRBJ2-3|-|-|TRBV5-1
CASSLVGATDTQYF
TGCGCCAGCAGCTTGGTGGGAGCCACAGATACGCAGTATTTT
>TRBJ2-1|TRBD2|-|TRBV18
CASSPGEGLNEQFF
TGTGCCAGCTCACCAGGGGAGGGCCTGAATGAGCAGTTCTTC
>TRBJ2-7|-|once|TRBV2
CASSSTGREQYF
TGTGCCAGCAGTTCTACAGGGCGCGAGCAGTACTTC
>TRBJ2-7|-|once|TRBV7-9
CASSLDWGEQYF
TGTGCCAGCAGCTTAGATTGGGGCGAGCAGTACTTC
>TRBJ2-7|TRBD2|-|TRBV28
CASRVASGARTEYEQYF
TGTGCCAGCAGAGTAGCTAGCGGGGCGAGGACGGAATACGAGCAGTACTTC
>TRBJ1-5|-|few|TRBV27
CASSLQRASPQHF
TGTGCCAGCAGTTTACAAAGGGCAAGTCCCCAGCATTTT
>TRBJ1-1|TRBD1|-|TRBV19
CASSIWTGGLDTEAFF
TGTGCCAGTAGTATCTGGACAGGGGGCTTGGACACTGAAGCTTTCTTT
>TRBJ1-1|TRBD1|-|TRBV18
CASSPYRGNTEAFF
TGTGCCAGCTCACCGTACAGGGGGAACACTGAAGCTTTCTTT
>TRBJ2-2|TRBD2|-|TRBV10-3
CAISAKSGINTGELFF
TGTGCCATCAGTGCGAAGAGCGGGATAAACACCGGGGAGCTGTTTTTT
>TRBJ1-1|-|-|TRBV6-6
CASSYLANGAFF
TGTGCCAGCAGTTACTTGGCCAACGGAGCTTTCTTT
>TRBJ1-1|-|-|TRBV5-1
CASSLGGSTEAFF
TGCGCCAGCAGCTTGGGAGGGAGCACTGAAGCTTTCTTT
>TRBJ2-3|TRBD2|-|TRBV10-3
CAISAGSGLDTDTQYF
TGTGCCATCAGTGCGGGCTCTGGACTAGACACAGATACGCAGTATTTT
>TRBJ2-1|TRBD2|-|TRBV19
CASSGLAGAINEQFF
TGTGCCAGTAGTGGTCTAGCGGGAGCAATCAATGAGCAGTTCTTC
>TRBJ1-1|-|-|TRBV7-9
CASSLTGEYAEAFF
TGTGCCAGCAGCTTAACCGGGGAATACGCTGAAGCTTTCTTT
>TRBJ2-7|TRBD2|-|TRBV7-2
CASSAGLAVDYEQYF
TGTGCCAGCAGCGCCGGACTAGCGGTCGACTACGAGCAGTACTTC
>TRBJ1-5|-|-|TRBV6-5
CASRAAGRTDQPQHF
TGTGCCAGCAGAGCCGCGGGGAGAACTGATCAGCCCCAGCATTTT
>TRBJ2-5|TRBD2|-|TRBV7-2
CASSPGLAGGPIETQYF
TGTGCCAGCAGCCCGGGACTAGCGGGAGGGCCGATAGAGACCCAGTACTTC